These T cell receptor beta chains were read from a single sample in a study of cytomegalovirus exposure and HLA in healthy donors. Produced via immunoSEQ multiplex PCR; TCRdb's table is partial and in-frame only. The sample includes hundreds of thousands of clones, just over 70% of them seen just once. The specimen sequenced was PBMCs. The receptors come from a female donor in good health and CMV-seronegative. Both conserved end residues are part of each CDR3. D genes are given only for firm matches. Size is omitted from some rows. Given values are once, few, many or a class for expanded clones.

J: TRBJ2-4
size: -
V: TRBV6-1
D: -
DNA: TGTGCCAGCAGTGAACGGGAACCTAATGCTGTGGCCAAAAACATTCAGTACTTC
CDR3: CASSEREPNAVAKNIQYF

J: TRBJ1-1
size: -
V: TRBV2
D: -
DNA: TGTGCCAGCAGGCCTTTACAGGGATGGAACACTGAAGCTTTCTTT
CDR3: CASRPLQGWNTEAFF

J: TRBJ2-4
size: -
V: TRBV5-6
D: -
DNA: TGTGCCAGCAGCTTGGCCGGGTTAGCCAAAAACATTCAGTACTTC
CDR3: CASSLAGLAKNIQYF

J: TRBJ2-7
size: once
V: TRBV28
D: -
DNA: TGTGCCAGCAAGGGTTTGCTCGGCGGGTACTTCTCCTACGAGCAGTACTTC
CDR3: CASKGLLGGYFSYEQYF

J: TRBJ2-7
size: -
V: TRBV20-1
D: -
DNA: TGCAGTGCTAGCCGTTCCTACGAGCAGTACTTC
CDR3: CSASRSYEQYF

J: TRBJ1-2
size: -
V: TRBV9
D: -
DNA: TGTGCCAGCAGCGTGTCCAGGGATTTCTATGGCTACACCTTC
CDR3: CASSVSRDFYGYTF

J: TRBJ2-1
size: -
V: TRBV14
D: TRBD1
DNA: TGTGCCAGCAGCCAGTCCGGGACAGGGTCCTACAATGAGCAGTTCTTC
CDR3: CASSQSGTGSYNEQFF

J: TRBJ1-1
size: -
V: TRBV18
D: TRBD1
DNA: TGTGCCAGCTCAACACAGGGGTTTGACACTGAAGCTTTCTTT
CDR3: CASSTQGFDTEAFF

J: TRBJ1-2
size: -
V: TRBV9
D: TRBD1
DNA: TGTGCCAGCAGCGTAGTAGGACAGGGAGCTTATGGCTACACCTTC
CDR3: CASSVVGQGAYGYTF

J: TRBJ2-7
size: once
V: TRBV6-5
D: TRBD1
DNA: TGTGCCAGCAACCAGGGGGCCCGGGACGAGCAGTACTTC
CDR3: CASNQGARDEQYF

J: TRBJ2-7
size: -
V: TRBV27
D: TRBD1
DNA: TGTGCCAGCAGTCTCCGACAGGGAACGAGGTCCTACGAGCAGTACTTC
CDR3: CASSLRQGTRSYEQYF

J: TRBJ2-1
size: -
V: TRBV29-1
D: -
DNA: TGCAGTGTACGTGGGGCGGGGGACACAAATGAGCAGTTCTTC
CDR3: CSVRGAGDTNEQFF

J: TRBJ1-1
size: few
V: TRBV19
D: -
DNA: TGTGCCAGCTCCGCTGACAGGTCAACTGAAGCTTTCTTT
CDR3: CASSADRSTEAFF

J: TRBJ2-1
size: -
V: TRBV19
D: -
DNA: TGTGCCAGTAGCAATGGACTCGTATACAATGAGCAGTTCTTC
CDR3: CASSNGLVYNEQFF

J: TRBJ2-7
size: -
V: TRBV5-5
D: -
DNA: TGTGCCAGCACCCCCGATCCCTACAGCTATCTTCAGTACTTC
CDR3: CASTPDPYSYLQYF

J: TRBJ1-3
size: -
V: TRBV4-1
D: TRBD1
DNA: TGCGCCAGCAGCGAGATCTCAGGGGGTGGAAACACCATATATTTT
CDR3: CASSEISGGGNTIYF

J: TRBJ2-5
size: -
V: TRBV9
D: -
DNA: TGTGCCAGCAGCGTAAGAGGGGACACTCGACTCCAAGAGACCCAGTACTTC
CDR3: CASSVRGDTRLQETQYF

J: TRBJ2-1
size: -
V: TRBV5-4
D: -
DNA: TGTGCCAGCAGCTTTATGTCAGTAAGCAATGAGCAGTTCTTC
CDR3: CASSFMSVSNEQFF

J: TRBJ1-5
size: once
V: TRBV28
D: -
DNA: TGTGCCAGCAGCCCCGGTTCCGCCCAGCCCCAGCATTTT
CDR3: CASSPGSAQPQHF

J: TRBJ2-1
size: -
V: TRBV5-1
D: TRBD2
DNA: TGCGCCAGCAGCTTTGGTAGCGGGAGACCTGAGCAGTTCTTC
CDR3: CASSFGSGRPEQFF

J: TRBJ2-5
size: -
V: TRBV5-4
D: TRBD2
DNA: TGTGCCAGCAGCTTGGCTAGCGGGAGAGGAGAGACCCAGTACTTC
CDR3: CASSLASGRGETQYF

J: TRBJ1-2
size: -
V: TRBV30
D: TRBD1
DNA: TGTGCCTGGACCGATGGGACAGGAAAAGGCTACACCTTC
CDR3: CAWTDGTGKGYTF

J: TRBJ1-1
size: -
V: TRBV20-1
D: -
DNA: TGCAGTGCTAGAGAGGTAATGAGAGCTTTCTTT
CDR3: CSAREVMRAFF

J: TRBJ2-7
size: few
V: TRBV14
D: -
DNA: TGTGCCAGCAGCCAACTCTCAGTATCCTACGAGCAGTACTTC
CDR3: CASSQLSVSYEQYF

J: TRBJ2-7
size: -
V: TRBV6-5
D: TRBD2
DNA: TGTGCCAGCAGCCCAAGCGGGAGGGCCCACGAGCAGTACTTC
CDR3: CASSPSGRAHEQYF

J: TRBJ2-7
size: -
V: TRBV29-1
D: -
DNA: TGCAGCGTTGAAGTCCCGGACAGCTCCTACGAGCAGTACTTC
CDR3: CSVEVPDSSYEQYF

J: TRBJ2-7
size: -
V: TRBV29-1
D: TRBD1
DNA: TGCAGCGCTCTCGTGGGGACAGGGAACGAGCAGTACTTC
CDR3: CSALVGTGNEQYF